This T cell receptor (beta chain) appears in the sequencing data of a study of cytomegalovirus exposure and HLA in healthy donors. Study results and caveats: Certain indistinguishable V segments, among them TRBV6-2 and TRBV6-3, were excluded. One variant, a missense change in DCLRE1C, was linked in a later analysis to TCR beta V- and J-gene trimming. Several of the most significant clusters appeared linked to common viral pathogens, based on a later analysis.

PCR primers comprised 60 Vbeta and 13 Jbeta primers. Assay used: immunoSEQ multiplex PCR; TCRdb lists only in-frame clones, some missing. Of 45,000 or so clones listed, 55% to 75% were seen once; the top ten hold around 3.4%. On this clone itself: Its antigen is undetermined.

V gave up 3 bases and J gave up 4 bases, with 12 bases separating them. Germline V gives CDR1 GTSNPN, CDR2 SVGIG (reference sequence). This CDR3 has 13 amino acids. The source material was PBMCs. The V call is TRBV30, the J call TRBJ1-2; D might be TRBD1 (5 bases). The sequence was collected from a woman between 25 and 40 years old in good health and CMV-seronegative. CDR3 region: CAWSPETAYGYTF. DNA of the CDR3: TGTGCCTGGAGCCCCGAGACAGCCTATGGCTACACCTTC. Full variable domain (rest looked up from reference TRBV30 and TRBJ1-2): SQTIHQWPATLVQPVGSPLSLECTVEGTSNPNLYWYRQAAGRGLQLLFYSVGIGQISSEVPQNLSASRPQDRQFILSSKKLLLSDSGFYLCAWSPETAYGYTFGSGTRLTVV.